This T cell receptor (beta chain) originates from a study of blood T cell repertoires in COVID-19. This clone was observed a single time. CDR1 is GTSNPN and CDR2 is SVGIG in the germline V gene (reference sequence). V was pared by 0 bases and J by 3 bases, with 10 bases between. The CDR3 runs 14 residues. Profiled with immunoSEQ multiplex PCR; TCRdb holds only in-frame clones, not every one. Of about 260,000 clones listed, around 86% are singletons. Sequenced material: peripheral blood. The V and J genes are TRBV30 and TRBJ2-3; possible D gene TRBD1, 5 bases. The sequence came from a man aged 18 to 29 with active or convalescent COVID-19. CDR3: CAWSVAGKTDTQYF. The CDR3 coding sequence is TGTGCCTGGAGTGTAGCAGGGAAGACAGATACGCAGTATTTT.